The 19 T cell receptor beta chains below were found in one sample sequenced in a study of CD8+ T cells in alopecia areata. It was cDNA, reverse transcribed from extracted RNA, that served as the sequencing template. Using immunoSEQ multiplex PCR, the repertoire was profiled, and TCRdb retains in-frame clones only, with some absent. The table lists around 290,000 clones, no singletons, with 0.9% to 1.5% in the top ten. Cells pooled from cutaneous lymph nodes were sorted on CD4, CD8alpha, NKG2D, NKG2ACE and other markers. The sequenced sample consisted of CD4+ T cells sorted from a lymph node. Every receptor here comes from a C3H/HeJ mouse with alopecia areata. For the strain, the MHC haplotype given is H2-k.

This clone was seen a handful of times. Gene and germline names: mouse. The read finishes 3 residues shy of the CDR3 end, and the germline J gene is used to complete it. Different DNA sequences within this sample yield the same CDR3. The chain uses TRBV19 and TRBJ1-6; 11 bases map to TRBD1. TRBJ1-6 is noted as an ORF with a role that remains uncertain. Losses at the gene ends were 4 bases for V and 0 bases for J; bases not matched to a gene: 3. This CDR3 is 17 amino acids long. Per germline, CDR1 FNHDT and CDR2 SITEND (reference sequence). The covered CDR3 bases are TGTGCCAGCAGTGGGACAGGGGGAAATTCCTATAATTCGCCC. It is translated as CASSGTGGNSYNSP. The whole CDR3 protein is CASSGTGGNSYNSPLYF.

This clone was found a few times. Gene names and germline refer to mouse. Read coverage stops 4 residues before the CDR3 terminus; the germline J gene supplies the remainder. The chain carries TRBV29 and TRBJ2-5; the match to TRBD1 covers 10 bases. The trim removed 4 bases at V and 0 bases at J, leaving 4 bases unmatched. The CDR3 contains 16 residues. The germline V gene has CDR1 MSHET and CDR2 SYDVDS. The sequenced CDR3 bases are TGTGCTAGCAGTTCCTGGACAGGGGGAAACCAAGAC. It yields the protein CASSSWTGGNQD. The CDR3 as a whole reads CASSSWTGGNQDTQYF.

There are a few counts of this clone. The gene names here belong to mouse. The covered CDR3 bases are TGTGCCAGCGGTGGCGACATTGTTGCT. Translating it yields CASGGDIVA. The full CDR3 is CASGGDIVAEQFF. V gene TRBV13-2 combines with J gene TRBJ2-1; D uncertain. From the germline J gene comes the end of the CDR3, since the read stops 4 residues before it. Germline CDR1 and CDR2: NNHNN and SYGAGS (reference sequence). The ends were cut back, 3 bases at V and 6 bases at J, with 10 bases in the middle. CDR3 size: 13 residues.

In its sample, this clone was seen a few times. Germline and genes here are mouse. The sequenced fragment ends 4 residues before the CDR3 boundary, so the rest is inferred from the germline J gene. The chain joins TRBV5 to TRBJ2-3, with unresolved D. Trimming left V 3 bases short and J 3 bases short, with 4 bases between. Germline loops: CDR1 LGHNA, CDR2 YNLKQL (reference sequence). The CDR3 totals 12 residues. The chain's CDR3 is CASSHRAETLYF. The part of the CDR3 DNA that was read is TGTGCCAGCAGCCACAGGGCAGAA.

In this sample, this clone turned up a few times. The gene names given are mouse names. The CDR3 DNA, read in part, is TGTGCCAGCAGTGATAGGGGGAAGGCT. Its translation is CASSDRGKA. The complete CDR3 protein is CASSDRGKAEQFF. This chain uses TRBV13-3 with TRBJ2-1; TRBD1 might be the D (6 bases). The read ends 4 residues shy of where the CDR3 ends; the end is completed using the germline J gene. In germline, CDR1 is NNHDY, CDR2 SYVADS. The CDR3 sequence is 13 residues long.

Of note for this clone: Mouse germline and gene names are used. The CDR3 end is not reached by the read, which stops 4 residues before it; the germline J gene fills it in. The V call is TRBV5, the J call TRBJ2-2; D might be TRBD1 (6 bases). V was shortened by 2 bases and J by 1 base, with 8 bases between the two germline ends. This CDR3 spans 15 amino acids. The germline CDR1 and CDR2 sequences are LGHNA and YNLKQL (reference sequence). The part of the CDR3 DNA that was read is TGTGCCAGCAGCCAATCCAGGGGAAACACCGGG. It yields the protein CASSQSRGNTG. The CDR3 in full is CASSQSRGNTGQLYF.

As to this clone: Germline and genes here are mouse. Within the sample, other DNA sequences also encode this same CDR3. CDR3 protein: CTCSADRGYEQYF. The CDR3 bases that were read are TGCACCTGCAGTGCAGACAGGGGTTAT. The chain joins TRBV1 to TRBJ2-7, with TRBD1 as a possible D gene (6 bases). The sequenced fragment ends 4 residues before the CDR3 boundary, so the rest is inferred from the germline J gene. This CDR3 spans 13 amino acids. Looked up from germline, CDR1 is NSQYPW and CDR2 is LRSPGD (reference sequence).

This clone was observed at least ten times. The genes and germline here are from mouse. CDR3 loop: CASSIMGDAEQFF. The sequenced CDR3 bases are TGTGCCAGCAGTATTATGGGTGATGCT. The V gene is TRBV19, the J gene TRBJ2-1; D uncertain. The observed sequence ends 4 residues before the CDR3 terminus, with the missing tail filled in from the germline J gene. The V end was cut by 2 bases, the J end by 5 bases, with 8 bases between. Germline loops: CDR1 FNHDT, CDR2 SITEND (reference sequence). The CDR3 is 13 residues long.

This clone was seen a handful of times. These gene names are mouse names. The read terminates 4 residues ahead of where the CDR3 ends, so the germline J gene completes it. The chain has TRBV13-1 and TRBJ2-5; 9 nucleotides agree with TRBD2. The CDR3 runs to 14 residues. CDR1 is NSHNY, CDR2 SYGAGN, per germline. The DNA read from the CDR3 is TGTGCCAGCAGTGATTCTGGGGGGGTGGAC. This translates into CASSDSGGVD. The complete CDR3 sequence is CASSDSGGVDTQYF.

This clone was observed a few times. Here the gene names and germline are mouse. The observed sequence ends 4 residues before the CDR3 terminus, with the missing tail filled in from the germline J gene. This rearrangement joins TRBV19 to TRBJ2-7; D perhaps matches TRBD1 (6 bases). This CDR3 contains 14 residues. Germline V gene data show CDR1 as FNHDT and CDR2 as SITEND (reference sequence). The CDR3 sequence is CASSRRDKEYEQYF. The DNA read from the CDR3 is TGTGCCAGCAGCCGACGGGACAAAGAATAT.

For this clone: The gene names given are mouse names. The read halts 4 residues ahead of the CDR3 end, with the missing end drawn from the germline J gene. This chain links TRBV1 with TRBJ1-1; D unclear. The CDR3 extends over 14 amino acids. V lost 4 bases and J lost 0, with 9 bases in between. Germline lookup yields CDR1 NSQYPW and CDR2 LRSPGD (reference sequence). The CDR3 bases that were read are TGCACCTGCAGTGGACATTATGCAAACACA. Encoded protein: CTCSGHYANT. The whole CDR3 sequence is CTCSGHYANTEVFF.

This clone was seen only a few times. The genes and germline here are from mouse. The CDR3 is cut off 4 residues early in the read; its end comes from the germline J gene. The chain employs TRBV1 and TRBJ2-1, with a tentative D call TRBD1 (6 bases). Germline CDR1 reads NSQYPW; CDR2 reads LRSPGD (reference sequence). This CDR3 is 14 amino acids long. This CDR3 reads CTCSAYREGAEQFF. The part of the CDR3 DNA that was read is TGCACCTGCAGTGCCTACAGGGAGGGAGCT.

This clone was found a few times. Gene names denote mouse genes. With the read ending 4 residues before the CDR3 end, the germline J gene is used to fill in that end. Distinct nucleotide sequences in the sample also encode this CDR3. V and J are TRBV1 and TRBJ2-4; 8 bases are a match to TRBD1. This CDR3 is built from 15 residues. Germline CDR1 is NSQYPW and CDR2 is LRSPGD (reference sequence). Trimming removed 3 bases from V and 1 base from J; junction bases left unmatched: 3. CDR3 amino acids: CTCSADRGGQNTLYF. The sequenced CDR3 bases are TGCACCTGCAGTGCCGACAGGGGCGGTCAAAAC.

This clone was detected ten times or more. Gene labels here are mouse ones. The read ends 4 residues before the CDR3 terminus; that terminus is restored from the germline J gene. The same CDR3 arises from other DNA sequences in this sample as well. The chain carries TRBV13-3 and TRBJ2-3; TRBD1 agrees at 8 bases. Germline trimming cut 1 base from V and 1 base from J; bases unmatched to any gene: 2. This CDR3 region has 15 residues. Germline loops: CDR1 NNHDY, CDR2 SYVADS. The part of the CDR3 DNA that was read is TGTGCCAGCAGTGATCAGGGGGCCGGTGCAGAA. Its protein is CASSDQGAGAE. The whole CDR3 is CASSDQGAGAETLYF.

Concerning this clone: Each gene name is a mouse one. The CDR3 extends 4 residues past the end of the read, so its final part is completed from the germline J gene. The chain joins TRBV19 to TRBJ2-2, with a tentative D call TRBD1 (5 bases). V shed 3 bases and J shed 4 bases, with 10 bases lying between them. The length of the CDR3 is 14 residues. Per the germline V gene, CDR1 is FNHDT and CDR2 is SITEND (reference sequence). The sequenced part of the CDR3 DNA is TGTGCCAGCAGTAAAGGGGTGGGCACCGGG. Translation gives CASSKGVGTG. The full CDR3 protein reads CASSKGVGTGQLYF.

This clone was detected a few times. Any gene name here is a mouse gene name. The sequenced part of the CDR3 DNA is TGTGCCAGCAGTATAGGGGACTGGGGGGGGTTTGCAGAA. Translating it yields CASSIGDWGGFAE. The CDR3, in full, reads CASSIGDWGGFAETLYF. This chain uses TRBV19 with TRBJ2-3; 13 bases are a match to TRBD2. The CDR3 goes on 4 residues after the read ends, and that part is filled in from the germline J gene. CDR3 size: 17 residues. Unmatched junction bases numbered 3, after V lost 0 bases and J lost 2 bases. Germline V gives CDR1 FNHDT, CDR2 SITEND (reference sequence).

Concerning this clone: The gene symbols are mouse symbols. Read coverage stops 4 residues before the CDR3 terminus; the germline J gene supplies the remainder. This chain links TRBV5 with TRBJ2-3; 9 positions match TRBD1. V shed 0 bases and J 2 bases; nucleotides not matched to a gene: 9. The CDR3 has 18 residues. Germline lookup yields CDR1 LGHNA and CDR2 YNLKQL (reference sequence). The sequenced CDR3 bases are TGTGCCAGCAGCCAAGATCCCTCCGGGACAGGGATTGCAGAA. Its translation is CASSQDPSGTGIAE. The whole CDR3 protein reads CASSQDPSGTGIAETLYF.

This clone showed up just a few times. Gene and germline names: mouse. Coverage ceases 4 residues before the CDR3 finishes, and the germline J gene fills in the end. J is TRBJ2-3 and V is TRBV19; perhaps TRBD2 as D (8 bases). The V and J ends lost 2 bases and 1 base respectively, with 14 bases between them. The CDR3 has 16 amino acids. Germline V CDR1 and CDR2: FNHDT, SITEND (reference sequence). The CDR3 loop reads CASSIQGGRGAETLYF. The sequenced part of the CDR3 DNA is TGTGCCAGCAGTATCCAGGGGGGGCGCGGTGCAGAA.

A remark on this clone: Gene names and germline refer to mouse. The read terminates 4 residues before the CDR3 end, so the remaining end is supplied by the germline J gene. Distinct nucleotide sequences in the sample also encode this CDR3. J is TRBJ2-5 and V is TRBV13-3; 7 bases fit TRBD2. In germline, CDR1 is NNHDY, CDR2 SYVADS. This CDR3 is built from 13 residues. The CDR3 loop is CASSEGGRDTQYF. The CDR3 DNA, read in part, is TGTGCCAGCAGTGAGGGGGGGAGGGAC.